The rows below give T cell receptor beta chains drawn from one sample of a study of cytomegalovirus exposure and HLA in healthy donors. Using immunoSEQ multiplex PCR, the repertoire was profiled, and TCRdb retains in-frame clones only, with some absent. The repertoire holds roughly 110,000 clones, around 82% seen once, with 5.4% in the top ten. Sequenced material: PBMCs. Source of these receptors: a woman in her 30s in good health and CMV-seropositive. Both conserved end residues are part of each CDR3. A D gene is named only where the DNA matches it firmly. The size field is filled for only some rows; it gives once, few, many or a size class.

D gene: NA; clone size: NA; V gene: TRBV4-2; J gene: TRBJ2-5; CDR3 protein: CASSQEKRAETQYF; CDR3 DNA: TGTGCCAGCAGCCAAGAGAAGAGGGCAGAGACCCAGTACTTC
D gene: NA; clone size: few; V gene: TRBV7-6; J gene: TRBJ2-1; CDR3 protein: CASSLETHRYNEQFF; CDR3 DNA: TGTGCCAGCAGCTTAGAGACACACAGGTACAATGAGCAGTTCTTC
D gene: NA; clone size: NA; V gene: TRBV29-1; J gene: TRBJ1-2; CDR3 protein: CSVKQKLNYGYTF; CDR3 DNA: TGCAGCGTTAAACAGAAGCTGAACTATGGCTACACCTTC
D gene: NA; clone size: NA; V gene: TRBV19; J gene: TRBJ1-3; CDR3 protein: CASTRRQVSGNTIYF; CDR3 DNA: TGTGCCAGTACCAGGCGACAGGTCTCTGGAAACACCATATATTTT
D gene: NA; clone size: once; V gene: TRBV5-6; J gene: TRBJ1-2; CDR3 protein: CASSPPGGAYGYTF; CDR3 DNA: TGTGCCAGCAGCCCGCCCGGGGGTGCCTATGGCTACACCTTC
D gene: NA; clone size: NA; V gene: TRBV4-2; J gene: TRBJ2-7; CDR3 protein: CASSQAPGTYEQYF; CDR3 DNA: TGTGCCAGCAGCCAAGCCCCCGGGACCTACGAGCAGTACTTC
D gene: NA; clone size: NA; V gene: TRBV2; J gene: TRBJ2-5; CDR3 protein: CASSGYPNRETQYF; CDR3 DNA: TGTGCCAGTTCAGGGTACCCCAACCGGGAGACCCAGTACTTC
D gene: NA; clone size: NA; V gene: TRBV1; J gene: TRBJ2-5; CDR3 protein: CTSSQDPTVPGLYQETQYF; CDR3 DNA: TGCACCAGCAGCCAAGATCCCACCGTACCAGGCCTGTACCAAGAGACCCAGTACTTC
D gene: NA; clone size: NA; V gene: TRBV23-1; J gene: TRBJ2-3; CDR3 protein: CASKRQATSTDTQYF; CDR3 DNA: TGCGCCAGCAAGAGACAGGCGACGAGCACAGATACGCAGTATTTT
D gene: NA; clone size: NA; V gene: TRBV10-3; J gene: TRBJ1-5; CDR3 protein: CAIGHSQDSNQPQHF; CDR3 DNA: TGTGCCATCGGGCATTCCCAAGATAGCAATCAGCCCCAGCATTTT
D gene: TRBD1; clone size: NA; V gene: TRBV19; J gene: TRBJ1-5; CDR3 protein: CASRQTTLQGAGQPQHF; CDR3 DNA: TGTGCCAGTAGACAAACCACCTTACAGGGGGCTGGTCAGCCCCAGCATTTT
D gene: TRBD1; clone size: NA; V gene: TRBV6-5; J gene: TRBJ2-7; CDR3 protein: CASSPGTGSSEQYF; CDR3 DNA: TGTGCCAGCAGTCCCGGGACAGGCTCTTCCGAGCAGTACTTC
D gene: NA; clone size: NA; V gene: TRBV4-1; J gene: TRBJ1-2; CDR3 protein: CASSHRTVADGYTF; CDR3 DNA: TGCGCCAGCAGCCACCGGACAGTCGCGGATGGCTACACCTTC
D gene: TRBD1; clone size: once; V gene: TRBV15; J gene: TRBJ1-5; CDR3 protein: CATSRETGDSNQPQHF; CDR3 DNA: TGTGCCACCAGCAGGGAGACAGGGGATAGCAATCAGCCCCAGCATTTT
D gene: TRBD1; clone size: NA; V gene: TRBV14; J gene: TRBJ1-2; CDR3 protein: CASSQRGTGHGYTF; CDR3 DNA: TGTGCCAGCAGCCAACGTGGGACAGGCCATGGCTACACCTTC
D gene: NA; clone size: NA; V gene: TRBV29-1; J gene: TRBJ1-6; CDR3 protein: CSAKDSNSPLHF; CDR3 DNA: TGCAGCGCAAAGGACAGCAATTCACCCCTCCACTTT
D gene: NA; clone size: NA; V gene: TRBV7-2; J gene: TRBJ1-1; CDR3 protein: CASSLERQTEAFF; CDR3 DNA: TGTGCCAGCAGCTTAGAAAGACAGACTGAAGCTTTCTTT
D gene: TRBD1; clone size: NA; V gene: TRBV11-3; J gene: TRBJ2-2; CDR3 protein: CASRDRYTGELFF; CDR3 DNA: TGTGCCAGCCGGGACAGGTACACCGGGGAGCTGTTTTTT